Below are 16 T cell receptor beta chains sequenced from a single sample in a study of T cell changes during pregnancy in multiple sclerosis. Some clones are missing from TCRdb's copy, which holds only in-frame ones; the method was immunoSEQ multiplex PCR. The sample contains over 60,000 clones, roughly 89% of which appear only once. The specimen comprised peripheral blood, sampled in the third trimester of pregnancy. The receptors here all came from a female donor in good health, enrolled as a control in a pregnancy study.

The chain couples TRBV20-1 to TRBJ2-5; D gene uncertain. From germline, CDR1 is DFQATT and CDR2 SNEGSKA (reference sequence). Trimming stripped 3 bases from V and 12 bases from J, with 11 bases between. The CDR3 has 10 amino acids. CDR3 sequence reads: CSASIRDEYF. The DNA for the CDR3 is TGCAGTGCTAGCATCCGAGATGAGTACTTC.

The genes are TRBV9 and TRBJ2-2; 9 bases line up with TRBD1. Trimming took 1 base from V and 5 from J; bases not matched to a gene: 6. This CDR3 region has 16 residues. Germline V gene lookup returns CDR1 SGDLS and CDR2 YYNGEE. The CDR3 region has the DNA TGTGCCAGCAGCGTAACAGGGGGCGCATTGACCGGGGAGCTGTTTTTT. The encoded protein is CASSVTGGALTGELFF. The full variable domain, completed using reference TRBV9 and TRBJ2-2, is DSGVTQTPKHLITATGQRVTLRCSPRSGDLSVYWYQQSLDQGLQFLIQYYNGEERAKGNILERFSAQQFPDLHSELNLSSLELGDSALYFCASSVTGGALTGELFFGEGSRLTVL.

For the CDR3, the DNA is TGTGCCAGCTCACCACCGTCAGGGGTCCCGGGTTACACCTTC. Its translation: CASSPPSGVPGYTF. This chain links TRBV18 with TRBJ1-2, with D tentatively TRBD1 (6 bases). The V gene's germline CDR1 is KGHSH and CDR2 LQKENI. Deletions cut 0 bases from V and 11 bases from J, with 16 bases between. This CDR3 has 14 residues. Supplemented by reference TRBV18 and TRBJ1-2, the full variable domain reads NAGVMQNPRHLVRRRGQEARLRCSPMKGHSHVYWYRQLPEEGLKFMVYLQKENIIDESGMPKERFSAEFPKEGPSILRIQQVVRGDSAAYFCASSPPSGVPGYTFGSGTRLTVV.

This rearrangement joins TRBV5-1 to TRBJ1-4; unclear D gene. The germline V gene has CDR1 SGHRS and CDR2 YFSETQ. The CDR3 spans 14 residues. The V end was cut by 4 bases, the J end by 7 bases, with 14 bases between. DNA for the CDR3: TGCGCCAGCAGCCCGAATTCACGGAGTGAAAAACTGTTTTTT. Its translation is CASSPNSRSEKLFF.

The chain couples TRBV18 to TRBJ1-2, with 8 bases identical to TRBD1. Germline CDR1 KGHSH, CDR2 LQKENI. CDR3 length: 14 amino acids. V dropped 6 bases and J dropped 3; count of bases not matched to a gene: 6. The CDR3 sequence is CASSQGQGHYGYTF. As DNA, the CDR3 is TGTGCCAGCTCTCAAGGACAGGGCCACTATGGCTACACCTTC.

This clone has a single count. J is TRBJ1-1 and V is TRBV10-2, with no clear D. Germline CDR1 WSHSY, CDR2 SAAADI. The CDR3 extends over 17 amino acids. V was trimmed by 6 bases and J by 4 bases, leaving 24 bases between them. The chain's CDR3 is CASSEAGMGRKSTEAFF. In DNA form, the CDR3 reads TGCGCCAGCAGCGAAGCAGGCATGGGTCGTAAGAGCACTGAAGCTTTCTTT.

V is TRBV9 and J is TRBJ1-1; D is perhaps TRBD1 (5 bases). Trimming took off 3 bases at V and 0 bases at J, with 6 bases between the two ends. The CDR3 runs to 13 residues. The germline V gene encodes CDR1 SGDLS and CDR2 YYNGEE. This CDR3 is CASSEDMNTEAFF. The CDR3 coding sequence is TGTGCCAGCAGCGAGGACATGAACACTGAAGCTTTCTTT.

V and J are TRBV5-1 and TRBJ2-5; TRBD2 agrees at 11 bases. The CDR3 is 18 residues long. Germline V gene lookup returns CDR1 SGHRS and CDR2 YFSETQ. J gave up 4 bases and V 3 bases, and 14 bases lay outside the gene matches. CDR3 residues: CASSWDFTSGGGRETQYF. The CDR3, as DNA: TGCGCCAGCAGCTGGGATTTCACTAGCGGGGGAGGGCGAGAGACCCAGTACTTC.

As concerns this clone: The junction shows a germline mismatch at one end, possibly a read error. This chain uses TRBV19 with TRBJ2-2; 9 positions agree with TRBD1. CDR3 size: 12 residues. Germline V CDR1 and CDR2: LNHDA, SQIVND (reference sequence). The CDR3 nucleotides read TGTGCCAGTAGTATATCAACAGGGGGCCGGAGATTT. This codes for CASSISTGGRRF. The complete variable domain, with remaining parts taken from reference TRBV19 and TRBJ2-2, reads DGGITQSPKYLFRKEGQNVTLSCEQNLNHDAMYWYRQDPGQGLRLIYYSQIVNDFQKGDIAEGYSVSREKKESFPLTVTSAQKNPTAFYLCASSISTGGRRFGEGSRLTVL.

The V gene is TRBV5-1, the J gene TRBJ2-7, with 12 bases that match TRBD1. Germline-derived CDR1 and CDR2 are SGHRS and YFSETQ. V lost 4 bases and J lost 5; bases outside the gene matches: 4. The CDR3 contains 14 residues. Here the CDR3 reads CASSIRDRGHEQYF. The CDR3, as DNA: TGCGCCAGCAGCATAAGGGACAGGGGGCACGAGCAGTACTTC.

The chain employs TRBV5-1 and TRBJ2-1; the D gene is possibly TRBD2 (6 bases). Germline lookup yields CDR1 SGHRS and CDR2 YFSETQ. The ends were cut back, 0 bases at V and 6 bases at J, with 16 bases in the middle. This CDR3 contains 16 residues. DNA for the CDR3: TGCGCCAGCAGCTTGGGATGGGGACTCACTACCAATGAGCAGTTCTTC. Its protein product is CASSLGWGLTTNEQFF. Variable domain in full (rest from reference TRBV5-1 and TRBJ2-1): KAGVTQTPRYLIKTRGQQVTLSCSPISGHRSVSWYQQTPGQGLQFLFEYFSETQRNKGNFPGRFSGRQFSNSRSEMNVSTLELGDSALYLCASSLGWGLTTNEQFFGPGTRLTVL.

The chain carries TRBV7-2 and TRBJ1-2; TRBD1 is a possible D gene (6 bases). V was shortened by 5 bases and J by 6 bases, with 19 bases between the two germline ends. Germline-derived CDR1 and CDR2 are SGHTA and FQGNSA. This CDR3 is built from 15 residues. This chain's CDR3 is CASSPSVGAQNGYTF. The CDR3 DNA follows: TGTGCCAGCAGCCCATCAGTGGGGGCTCAAAATGGCTACACCTTC.

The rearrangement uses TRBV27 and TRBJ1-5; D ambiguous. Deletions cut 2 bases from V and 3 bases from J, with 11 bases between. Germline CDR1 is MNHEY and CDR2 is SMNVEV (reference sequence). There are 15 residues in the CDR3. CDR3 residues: CASSLKLHYNQPQHF. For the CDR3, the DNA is TGTGCCAGCAGTTTAAAGCTGCACTACAATCAGCCCCAGCATTTT.

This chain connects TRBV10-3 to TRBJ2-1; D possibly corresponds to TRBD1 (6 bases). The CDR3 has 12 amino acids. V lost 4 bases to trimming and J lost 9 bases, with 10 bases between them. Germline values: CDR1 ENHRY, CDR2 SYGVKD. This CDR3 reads CAISGIRGEQFF. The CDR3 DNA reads TGTGCCATCAGTGGAATCAGGGGTGAGCAGTTCTTC.

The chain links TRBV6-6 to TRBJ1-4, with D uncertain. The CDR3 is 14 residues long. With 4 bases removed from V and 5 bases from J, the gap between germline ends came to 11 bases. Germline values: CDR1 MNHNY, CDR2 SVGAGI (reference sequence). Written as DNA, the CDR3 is TGTGCCAGCAGTTTGGAGGTCGGGAATGAAAAACTGTTTTTT. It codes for CASSLEVGNEKLFF.

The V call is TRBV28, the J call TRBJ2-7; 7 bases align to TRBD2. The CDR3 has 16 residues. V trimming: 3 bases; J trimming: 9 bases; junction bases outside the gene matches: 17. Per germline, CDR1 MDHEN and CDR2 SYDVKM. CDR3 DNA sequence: TGTGCCAGCAGTTTGGACGGGACTACAAGGCCCCGAGGGCAGTACTTC. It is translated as CASSLDGTTRPRGQYF.